The 28 T cell receptor beta chains presented below share a single source sample, sequenced in a study of T cells expressing NK-cell markers. Reanalyzing the 5' RACE reads, TCRdb keeps one entry per CDR3 protein, without DNA. The table lists 350,000 to 400,000 distinct CDR3 sequences. Source material: blood T cells: a sorted CD56 or NKG2C T cell subset, CD4+ or CD8+ T cells, or bulk PBMC T cells (not recorded which). All receptors come from a woman aged 45-65 years in good health.

The chain couples TRBV12-3 or TRBV12-4 to TRBJ2-1; lacking DNA, the TRBD1 call made by TCRdb goes unchecked. The CDR3 runs to 15 residues. CDR3 residues: CASSLPKGLRNEQFF.

The chain combines TRBV5-5 with TRBJ2-2. The CDR3 length is 14 residues. The germline gives CDR1 SGHKS, CDR2 YYEKEE (reference sequence). The CDR3 sequence: CASSPEVFTGELFF.

The chain employs TRBV5-1 and TRBJ2-2; the TRBD1 assignment by TCRdb is unverifiable without DNA. This CDR3 spans 16 amino acids. Germline V gene sequence: CDR1 SGHRS, CDR2 YFSETQ. CDR3 residues: CASSPGQGALSGELFF.

This rearrangement joins TRBV5-1 to TRBJ2-7; TCRdb names TRBD1, which stays unverified in the absence of DNA. Germline loops: CDR1 SGHRS, CDR2 YFSETQ. This CDR3 contains 14 residues. The CDR3 protein is CASSLTDRAYEQYF.

The J gene is TRBJ1-1, the V gene TRBV20-1. CDR3 size: 14 residues. The germline CDR1 and CDR2 sequences are DFQATT and SNEGSKA (reference sequence). The CDR3 region is CSAPETAVNTEAFF.

This chain uses TRBV19 with TRBJ1-2. This CDR3 region has 15 residues. Germline CDR1 is LNHDA and CDR2 is SQIVND (reference sequence). CDR3 sequence reads: CASSPPPEGVYGYTF.

The rearrangement uses TRBV9 and TRBJ2-7. The CDR3 runs 14 residues. From germline, CDR1 is SGDLS and CDR2 YYNGEE. The CDR3 loop reads CASSASLRSYEQYF.

J is TRBJ2-1 and V is TRBV7-2; TCRdb indicates TRBD1, and absent DNA this call remains unverified. The CDR3 spans 14 residues. Germline-derived CDR1 and CDR2 are SGHTA and FQGNSA. This chain's CDR3 is CASSLVSAPNEQFF.

This chain links TRBV6-5 with TRBJ2-1. The V gene's germline CDR1 is MNHEY and CDR2 SVGAGI. This CDR3 has 15 amino acids. CDR3 in amino acids: CASSYSRAVDNEQFF.

The CDR3 sequence is CASSRWDSPLHF. The chain uses TRBV19 and TRBJ1-6. Per germline, CDR1 LNHDA and CDR2 SQIVND (reference sequence). This CDR3 comprises 12 residues.

V usage is TRBV2 and J usage is TRBJ2-5; TCRdb calls TRBD1, which cannot be checked without DNA. Germline V lookup: CDR1 SNHLY, CDR2 FYNNEI. There are 14 residues in the CDR3. CDR3 sequence reads: CASRTSTAKRDQYF.

The chain has TRBV5-1 and TRBJ2-1; no DNA is available, so the TRBD2 call from TCRdb remains unchecked. The germline V gene has CDR1 SGHRS and CDR2 YFSETQ. This CDR3 region has 18 residues. This chain's CDR3 is CASSRGLDPLGSYNEQFF. The entire variable domain, with the rest obtained from reference TRBV5-1 and TRBJ2-1, is as follows: KAGVTQTPRYLIKTRGQQVTLSCSPISGHRSVSWYQQTPGQGLQFLFEYFSETQRNKGNFPGRFSGRQFSNSRSEMNVSTLELGDSALYLCASSRGLDPLGSYNEQFFGPGTRLTVL.

V usage is TRBV27 and J usage is TRBJ1-6. CDR3 length equals 16 residues. CDR1 MNHEY and CDR2 SMNVEV come from the germline V gene (reference sequence). This CDR3 is CASKRGMGGGNSPLHF.

The rearrangement joins TRBV27 to TRBJ2-3; there is no DNA to check the TCRdb D call of TRBD2. This CDR3 is 12 amino acids long. Germline-derived CDR1 and CDR2 are MNHEY and SMNVEV (reference sequence). CDR3 protein: CASARGSDTQYF.

V usage is TRBV7-9 and J usage is TRBJ1-1; TCRdb gives TRBD1 as the D gene, but with no DNA this cannot be confirmed. Germline-derived CDR1 and CDR2 are SEHNR and FQNEAQ (reference sequence). CDR3 length: 14 residues. CDR3 sequence: CASSFGGSDTEAFF.

The genes are TRBV7-6 and TRBJ2-7; the TRBD2 assignment by TCRdb is unverifiable without DNA. In germline, CDR1 is SGHVS, CDR2 FNYEAQ. This CDR3 comprises 16 residues. This chain's CDR3 is CASSLGTSGRADEQYF.

The V call is TRBV12-3 or TRBV12-4, the J call TRBJ2-3; TCRdb selects TRBD1, and the lack of DNA leaves this call unchecked. CDR3 length equals 14 residues. The CDR3 loop is CASRHMPGGDTQYF.

The chain couples TRBV9 to TRBJ2-3; the TCRdb D gene call, TRBD2, has no DNA to confirm it. In germline, CDR1 is SGDLS, CDR2 YYNGEE. The CDR3 extends over 12 amino acids. The CDR3 sequence is CASSGTLPTQYF.

The chain has TRBV7-2 and TRBJ2-2. Germline V gene sequence: CDR1 SGHTA, CDR2 FQGNSA. The CDR3 extends over 14 amino acids. The CDR3 here is CASSLDPIGGELFF.

The V gene is TRBV29-1, the J gene TRBJ2-3; TCRdb reports TRBD2, a call that lacks DNA to check it against. The CDR3 is 13 amino acids. CDR1 and CDR2 (germline): SQVTM, ANQGSEA. This CDR3 reads CSVLAPLGNTQYF.

V usage is TRBV10-2 and J usage is TRBJ2-5; the D call from TCRdb, TRBD1, cannot be confirmed without DNA. CDR1 and CDR2 from the germline V gene are WSHSY and SAAADI. The CDR3 has 14 amino acids. The chain's CDR3 is CASRNRGSRETQYF.

V usage is TRBV5-5 and J usage is TRBJ2-1; TCRdb names TRBD2, which stays unverified in the absence of DNA. Germline V gene lookup returns CDR1 SGHKS and CDR2 YYEKEE (reference sequence). The CDR3 is 15 residues long. The CDR3 reads CASSLEGLSYNEQFF.

The genes are TRBV30 and TRBJ2-1; lacking DNA, the TRBD1 call made by TCRdb goes unchecked. The CDR3 runs 16 residues. Germline values: CDR1 GTSNPN, CDR2 SVGIG (reference sequence). CDR3 loop: CAWGLYRQGAKDEQFF.

CDR3 residues: CASSLLTGGQFYGYTF. The chain recombines TRBV5-1 with TRBJ1-2; without DNA, the TCRdb call of TRBD1 cannot be checked. Germline V lookup: CDR1 SGHRS, CDR2 YFSETQ. This CDR3 contains 16 residues.

The chain carries TRBV27 and TRBJ2-3; TCRdb returns TRBD2, unconfirmable since there is no DNA. Per germline, CDR1 MNHEY and CDR2 SMNVEV (reference sequence). The CDR3 consists of 18 residues. The CDR3 protein is CASSLSGRANPRTDTQYF.

This sequence joins TRBV19 and TRBJ1-5. The germline CDR1 and CDR2 sequences are LNHDA and SQIVND (reference sequence). This CDR3 comprises 12 residues. This chain's CDR3 is CASRKGDQPQHF.

The chain uses TRBV5-6 and TRBJ2-3; the D call from TCRdb, TRBD2, cannot be confirmed without DNA. The germline V gene has CDR1 SGHDT and CDR2 YYEEEE. CDR3 size: 15 residues. CDR3 sequence: CASSLGLAETDTQYF. The full variable domain, rest sourced from reference TRBV5-6 and TRBJ2-3, is DAGVTQSPTHLIKTRGQQVTLRCSPKSGHDTVSWYQQALGQGPQFIFQYYEEEERQRGNFPDRFSGHQFPNYSSELNVNALLLGDSALYLCASSLGLAETDTQYFGPGTRLTVL.

The V call is TRBV12-3 or TRBV12-4, the J call TRBJ2-7. The CDR3 sequence is 14 residues long. CDR3 in amino acids: CASSLALHSYEQYF.